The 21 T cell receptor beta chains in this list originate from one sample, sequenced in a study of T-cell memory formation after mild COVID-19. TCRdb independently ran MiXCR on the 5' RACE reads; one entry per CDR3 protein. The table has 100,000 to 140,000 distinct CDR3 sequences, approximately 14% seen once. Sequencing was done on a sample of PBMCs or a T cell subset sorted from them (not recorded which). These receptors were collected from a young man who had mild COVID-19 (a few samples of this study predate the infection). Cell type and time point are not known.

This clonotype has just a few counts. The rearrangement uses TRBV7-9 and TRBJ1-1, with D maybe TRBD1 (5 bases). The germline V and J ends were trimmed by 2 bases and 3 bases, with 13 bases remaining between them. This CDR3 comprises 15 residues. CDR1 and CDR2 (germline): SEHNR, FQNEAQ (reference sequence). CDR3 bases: TGTGCCAGCAGCTTATGGGCCGGGGGTTACACTGAAGCTTTCTTT. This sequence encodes CASSLWAGGYTEAFF.

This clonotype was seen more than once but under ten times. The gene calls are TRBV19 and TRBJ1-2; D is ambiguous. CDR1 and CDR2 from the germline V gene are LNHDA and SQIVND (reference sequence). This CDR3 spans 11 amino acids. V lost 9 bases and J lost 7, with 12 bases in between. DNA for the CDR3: TGTGCCAGCTACGGGCGGGTTGGCTACACCTTC. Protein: CASYGRVGYTF.

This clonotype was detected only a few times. The CDR3: CASSPRGSDTQYF. DNA for the CDR3: TGTGCCAGCAGTCCCAGGGGATCAGATACGCAGTATTTT. This chain joins TRBV2 and TRBJ2-3; a weak D match, TRBD1 (6 bases). V lost 5 bases and J 4 bases, leaving 10 bases between the germline ends. The CDR3 has 13 residues. CDR1 is SNHLY, CDR2 FYNNEI, per germline.

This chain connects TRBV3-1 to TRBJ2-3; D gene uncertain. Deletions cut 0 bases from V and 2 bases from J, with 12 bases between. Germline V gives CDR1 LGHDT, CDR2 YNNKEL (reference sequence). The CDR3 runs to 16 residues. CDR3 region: CASSQDRGTPTDTQYF. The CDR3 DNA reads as TGTGCCAGCAGCCAAGATCGAGGAACTCCCACAGATACGCAGTATTTT.

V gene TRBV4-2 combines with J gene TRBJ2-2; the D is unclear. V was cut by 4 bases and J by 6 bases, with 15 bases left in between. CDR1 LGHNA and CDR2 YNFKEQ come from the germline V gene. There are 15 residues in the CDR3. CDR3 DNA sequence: TGTGCCAGCAGCCCCTTGGCGCTAAGTTCCGGGGAGCTGTTTTTT. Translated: CASSPLALSSGELFF.

This CDR3 is CSVATTVNYGYTF. The CDR3 DNA reads as TGCAGCGTTGCCACGACAGTTAACTATGGCTACACCTTC. The J gene is TRBJ1-2, the V gene TRBV29-1, with D perhaps matching TRBD1 (5 bases). Germline V gene sequence: CDR1 SQVTM, CDR2 ANQGSEA. Trimming pared 4 bases from V and 1 base from J, leaving 10 bases between. The CDR3 is 13 amino acids.

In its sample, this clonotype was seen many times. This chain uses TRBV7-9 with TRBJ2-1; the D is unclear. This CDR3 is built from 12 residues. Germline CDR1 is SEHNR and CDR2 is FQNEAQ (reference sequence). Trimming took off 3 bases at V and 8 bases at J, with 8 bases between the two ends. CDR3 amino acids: CASSFASDEQFF. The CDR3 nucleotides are TGTGCCAGCAGCTTCGCTTCCGATGAGCAGTTCTTC. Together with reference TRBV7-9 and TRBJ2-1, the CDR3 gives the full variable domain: DTGVSQNPRHKITKRGQNVTFRCDPISEHNRLYWYRQTLGQGPEFLTYFQNEAQLEKSRLLSDRFSAERPKGSFSTLEIQRTEQGDSAMYLCASSFASDEQFFGPGTRLTVL.

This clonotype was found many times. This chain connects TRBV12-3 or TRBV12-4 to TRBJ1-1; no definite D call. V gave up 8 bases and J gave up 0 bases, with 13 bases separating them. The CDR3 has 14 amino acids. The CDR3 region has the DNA TGTGCCAGCTTTTCCTCGGGCCTGAACACTGAAGCTTTCTTT. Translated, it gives CASFSSGLNTEAFF.

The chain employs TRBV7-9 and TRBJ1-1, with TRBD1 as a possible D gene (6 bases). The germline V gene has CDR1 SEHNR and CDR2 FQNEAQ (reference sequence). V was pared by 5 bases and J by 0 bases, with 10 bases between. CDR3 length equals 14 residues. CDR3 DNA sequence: TGTGCCAGCAGCCAGGGACACCTGAACACTGAAGCTTTCTTT. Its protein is CASSQGHLNTEAFF.

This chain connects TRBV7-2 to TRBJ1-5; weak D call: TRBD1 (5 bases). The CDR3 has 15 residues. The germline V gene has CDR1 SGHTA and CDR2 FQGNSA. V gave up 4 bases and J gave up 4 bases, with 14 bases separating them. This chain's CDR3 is CASSWDSDGNQPQHF. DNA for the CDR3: TGTGCCAGCAGCTGGGACTCGGACGGAAATCAGCCCCAGCATTTT. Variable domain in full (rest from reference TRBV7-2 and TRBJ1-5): GAGVSQSPSNKVTEKGKDVELRCDPISGHTALYWYRQSLGQGLEFLIYFQGNSAPDKSGLPSDRFSAERTGGSVSTLTIQRTQQEDSAVYLCASSWDSDGNQPQHFGDGTRLSIL.

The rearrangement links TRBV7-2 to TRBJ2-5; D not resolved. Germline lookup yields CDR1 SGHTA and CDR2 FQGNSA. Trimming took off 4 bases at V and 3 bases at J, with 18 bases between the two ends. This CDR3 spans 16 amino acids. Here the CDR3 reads CASSSPPDALEETQYF. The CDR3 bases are TGTGCCAGCAGCTCCCCCCCGGACGCCTTGGAAGAGACCCAGTACTTC.

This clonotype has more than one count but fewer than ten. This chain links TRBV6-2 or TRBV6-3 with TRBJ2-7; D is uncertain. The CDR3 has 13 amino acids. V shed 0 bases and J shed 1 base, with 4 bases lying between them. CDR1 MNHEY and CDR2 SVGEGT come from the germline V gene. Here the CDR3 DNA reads TGTGCCAGCAGTTACTCGAGGTCCTACGAGCAGTACTTC. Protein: CASSYSRSYEQYF.

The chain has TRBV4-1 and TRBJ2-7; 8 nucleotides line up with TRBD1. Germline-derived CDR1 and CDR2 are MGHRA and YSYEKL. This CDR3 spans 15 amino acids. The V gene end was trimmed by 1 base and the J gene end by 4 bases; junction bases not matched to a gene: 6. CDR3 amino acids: CASSQAQGARYEQYV. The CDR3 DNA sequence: TGCGCCAGCAGCCAAGCGCAGGGGGCAAGGTACGAGCAGTACGTC.

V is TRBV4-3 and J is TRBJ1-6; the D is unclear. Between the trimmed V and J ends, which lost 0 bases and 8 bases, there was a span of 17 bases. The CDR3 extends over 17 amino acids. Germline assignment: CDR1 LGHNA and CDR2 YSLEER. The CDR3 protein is CASSQDTSALSYSPLHF. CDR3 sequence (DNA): TGCGCCAGCAGCCAAGATACTAGCGCCCTTAGCTATTCACCCCTCCACTTT.

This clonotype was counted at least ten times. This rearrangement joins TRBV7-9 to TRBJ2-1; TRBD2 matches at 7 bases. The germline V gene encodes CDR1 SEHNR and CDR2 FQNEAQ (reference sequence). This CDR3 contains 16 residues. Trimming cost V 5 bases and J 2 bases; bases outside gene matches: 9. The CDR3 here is CASSPTSGVTYNEQFF. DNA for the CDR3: TGTGCCAGCAGCCCAACGAGCGGGGTCACCTACAATGAGCAGTTCTTC.

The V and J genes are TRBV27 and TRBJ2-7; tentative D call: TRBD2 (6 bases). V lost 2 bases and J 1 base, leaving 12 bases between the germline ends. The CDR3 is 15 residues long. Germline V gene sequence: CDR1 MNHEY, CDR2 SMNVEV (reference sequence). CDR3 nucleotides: TGTGCCAGCAGTTTAAGACTAGTTGGATCCTACGAGCAGTACTTC. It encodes CASSLRLVGSYEQYF.

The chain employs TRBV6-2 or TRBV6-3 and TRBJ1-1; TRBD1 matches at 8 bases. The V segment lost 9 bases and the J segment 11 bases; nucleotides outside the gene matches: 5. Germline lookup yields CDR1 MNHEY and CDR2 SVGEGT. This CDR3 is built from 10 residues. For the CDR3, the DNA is TGTGCCAGTAAGGACAGGGTGGCTTTCTTT. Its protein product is CASKDRVAFF.

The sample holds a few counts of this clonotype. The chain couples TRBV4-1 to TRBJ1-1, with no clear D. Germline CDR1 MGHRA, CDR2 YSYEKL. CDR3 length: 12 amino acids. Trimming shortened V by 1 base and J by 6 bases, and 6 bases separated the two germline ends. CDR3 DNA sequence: TGCGCCAGCAGCCAAGCCCCATCTGAAGCTTTCTTT. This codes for CASSQAPSEAFF.

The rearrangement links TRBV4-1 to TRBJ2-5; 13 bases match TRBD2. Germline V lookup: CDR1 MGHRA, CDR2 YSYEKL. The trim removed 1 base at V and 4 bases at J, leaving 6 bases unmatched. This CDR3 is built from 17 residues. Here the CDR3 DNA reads TGCGCCAGCAGCCAAGTCGCCGGGACTAGCGGGGCAGAGACCCAGTACTTC. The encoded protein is CASSQVAGTSGAETQYF.

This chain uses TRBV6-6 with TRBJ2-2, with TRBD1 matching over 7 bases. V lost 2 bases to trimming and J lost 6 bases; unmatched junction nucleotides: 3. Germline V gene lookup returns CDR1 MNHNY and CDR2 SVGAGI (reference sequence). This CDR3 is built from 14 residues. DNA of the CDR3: TGTGCCAGCAGTTACGACAGGGATCCCGGGGAGCTGTTTTTT. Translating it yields CASSYDRDPGELFF.

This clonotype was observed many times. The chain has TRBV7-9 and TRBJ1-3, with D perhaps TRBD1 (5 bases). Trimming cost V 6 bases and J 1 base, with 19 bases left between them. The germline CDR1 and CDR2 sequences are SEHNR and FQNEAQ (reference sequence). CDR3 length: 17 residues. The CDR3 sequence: CASRPIRTGLSGNTIYF. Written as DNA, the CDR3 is TGTGCCAGCAGACCCATCCGAACAGGTCTTTCTGGAAACACCATATATTTT.